The 16 T cell receptor beta chains reported below all come from one sample, sequenced in a study of OX40 agonist ivuxolimab in advanced cancers. Here immunoSEQ multiplex PCR was the method, and the copy in TCRdb shows in-frame clones only, minus some. This table holds approximately 13,000 clones, 75% to 85% found once. The material was CD4+ or CD8+ T cells sorted from blood, obtained in a trial of the OX40 agonist ivuxolimab. The receptors stem from an adult with an advanced solid tumor such as melanoma, head and neck, liver or kidney cancer.

The chain couples TRBV27 to TRBJ1-5; no clear D. V was shortened by 2 bases and J by 4 bases, with 18 bases between the two germline ends. This CDR3 is 17 amino acids long. Germline V CDR1 and CDR2: MNHEY, SMNVEV (reference sequence). The CDR3 is CASSLPPRQIRNQPQHF. In nucleotides, the CDR3 is TGTGCCAGCAGTTTACCCCCCCGGCAGATAAGAAATCAGCCCCAGCATTTT.

J is TRBJ2-3 and V is TRBV30; tentative D call: TRBD2 (5 bases). Germline lookup yields CDR1 GTSNPN and CDR2 SVGIG (reference sequence). This CDR3 has 14 residues. V dropped 4 bases and J dropped 1 base, with 12 bases sitting between them. For the CDR3, the DNA is TGTGCCTGGACCCGAGGGCAGGGCACAGATACGCAGTATTTT. It yields the protein CAWTRGQGTDTQYF.

This rearrangement joins TRBV6-5 to TRBJ2-1; 14 bases agree with TRBD2. This CDR3 region has 14 residues. In germline, CDR1 is MNHEY, CDR2 SVGAGI. With V trimmed by 4 bases and J by 7 bases, 0 bases remained unmatched. Here the CDR3 DNA reads TGTGCCAGCAGTTGGACTAGCGGGAGGAATGAGCAGTTCTTC. It encodes CASSWTSGRNEQFF.

The chain couples TRBV28 to TRBJ2-1; no reliable D call. V was shortened by 3 bases and J by 2 bases, with 11 bases between the two germline ends. The CDR3 runs 15 residues. Germline V CDR1 and CDR2: MDHEN, SYDVKM. The CDR3 region is CASSLRQDTYNEQFF. The CDR3, as DNA: TGTGCCAGCAGTTTGCGGCAGGATACCTACAATGAGCAGTTCTTC.

This clone was seen more than once but under ten times. This chain uses TRBV6-1 with TRBJ2-1; D is uncertain. The CDR3 is 13 residues long. Trimming took off 6 bases at V and 6 bases at J, with 12 bases between the two ends. CDR1 and CDR2 (germline): MNHNS, SASEGT. The CDR3 coding sequence is TGTGCCAGCAGCCCCTCGGGCGGCAATGAGCAGTTCTTC. It codes for CASSPSGGNEQFF.

The sample holds a few counts of this clone. The CDR3 DNA reads TGTGCCAGCAGCTCCGGACGGGACAGGTCGTGGGAGACCCAGTACTTC. As protein: CASSSGRDRSWETQYF. The chain links TRBV11-3 to TRBJ2-5, with 8 nucleotides matching TRBD1. Trimming took 4 bases from V and 5 from J; bases not matched to a gene: 12. The germline CDR1 and CDR2 sequences are SGHNT and YENEEA. This CDR3 comprises 16 residues.

This chain uses TRBV10-3 with TRBJ2-7; weak D call: TRBD2 (7 bases). The ends were cut back, 6 bases at V and 4 bases at J, with 10 bases in the middle. CDR3 length: 12 amino acids. CDR1 is ENHRY and CDR2 is SYGVKD in the germline V gene. The CDR3 region has the DNA TGTGCCATCAGCGAGGGGGGGTACGAGCAGTACTTC. Its translation is CAISEGGYEQYF.

This clone has only a few counts. The chain uses TRBV19 and TRBJ2-3; D is unclear. Germline V CDR1 and CDR2: LNHDA, SQIVND (reference sequence). This CDR3 has 15 amino acids. Between the trimmed V and J ends, which lost 7 bases and 4 bases, there was a span of 18 bases. Written as DNA, the CDR3 is TGTGCCAGTAAGCCTTCCTTGGGTGGTGCAGATACGCAGTATTTT. Its protein is CASKPSLGGADTQYF.

The chain joins TRBV10-2 to TRBJ1-5; D remains unclear. The CDR3 has 13 amino acids. The V and J ends lost 6 bases and 5 bases respectively, with 11 bases between them. Germline loops: CDR1 WSHSY, CDR2 SAAADI. The CDR3 spells CASSPETHQPQHF. The CDR3 nucleotides are TGCGCCAGCAGCCCTGAGACGCATCAGCCCCAGCATTTT.

The chain carries TRBV7-9 and TRBJ2-7; possibly TRBD1 or TRBD2 for D (5 bases each). Trimming removed 6 bases at V and 4 bases at J, with 16 bases between. CDR1 SEHNR and CDR2 FQNEAQ come from the germline V gene (reference sequence). The CDR3 totals 14 residues. The CDR3: CASSLRDHMYEQYF. The CDR3 nucleotides are TGTGCCAGCAGTCTAAGGGACCATATGTACGAGCAGTACTTC.

This clone came up a few times. This specimen includes other DNA sequences encoding the same CDR3. The J gene is TRBJ1-1, the V gene TRBV18; possibly TRBD1 for D (6 bases). Trimming left V 0 bases short and J 2 bases short, with 10 bases between. This CDR3 has 15 residues. Germline CDR1 and CDR2: KGHSH and LQKENI. DNA of the CDR3: TGTGCCAGCTCACCACCGGGGGCAAGAAACACTGAAGCTTTCTTT. This gives the protein CASSPPGARNTEAFF.

This chain joins TRBV2 and TRBJ2-7; possibly TRBD2 for D (5 bases). Germline values: CDR1 SNHLY, CDR2 FYNNEI. The V end was cut by 10 bases, the J end by 3 bases, with 7 bases between. The CDR3 loop spans 10 amino acids. CDR3 coding DNA: TGTGCCATCGGGGACTACGAGCAGTACTTC. Protein sequence: CAIGDYEQYF.

The chain has TRBV27 and TRBJ2-5, with D unresolved. The CDR3 is made up of 15 amino acids. V gave up 3 bases and J gave up 2 bases, with 13 bases separating them. Germline V gene lookup returns CDR1 MNHEY and CDR2 SMNVEV (reference sequence). The CDR3 loop is CASSLFSGRQETQYF. CDR3 nucleotide sequence: TGTGCCAGCAGTTTGTTCTCGGGCAGGCAAGAGACCCAGTACTTC.

DNA for the CDR3: TGTGCCAGCAGCAACTGGGACAGGGCGGACACTGAAGCTTTCTTT. The encoded protein is CASSNWDRADTEAFF. V is TRBV5-4 and J is TRBJ1-1; TRBD1 agrees at 9 bases. The germline V gene encodes CDR1 SGHNT and CDR2 YYREEE (reference sequence). The CDR3 sequence is 15 residues long. The trim removed 4 bases at V and 3 bases at J, leaving 7 bases unmatched. Variable domain in full (rest from reference TRBV5-4 and TRBJ1-1): ETGVTQSPTHLIKTRGQQVTLRCSSQSGHNTVSWYQQALGQGPQFIFQYYREEENGRGNFPPRFSGLQFPNYSSELNVNALELDDSALYLCASSNWDRADTEAFFGQGTRLTVV.

The chain employs TRBV27 and TRBJ2-2; no definite D call. The V gene lost 2 bases and the J gene lost 3 bases, with 4 bases spanning the gap. The CDR3 spans 13 residues. The germline V gene has CDR1 MNHEY and CDR2 SMNVEV (reference sequence). The CDR3: CASSLAYTGELFF. The DNA for the CDR3 is TGTGCCAGCAGTTTAGCTTACACCGGGGAGCTGTTTTTT.

The chain has TRBV11-2 and TRBJ2-1, with D unclear. V gave up 8 bases and J gave up 3 bases, with 11 bases separating them. CDR1 and CDR2 (germline): SGHAT, FQNNGV. The CDR3 is made up of 13 amino acids. DNA for the CDR3: TGTGCCAGCCAGACTTCTAACTACAATGAGCAGTTCTTC. Its translation: CASQTSNYNEQFF.